The 28 T cell receptor beta chains presented below share a single source sample, sequenced in a study of CD8 T cells in Susac syndrome. It was with random hexamers that roughly 0.5 to 1 ug RNA was reverse transcribed. TCRdb reprocessed the immunoSEQ multiplex PCR reads with MiXCR, giving one entry per CDR3 protein. The sample yields more than 100,000 distinct CDR3 sequences, over 90% seen once. Sequencing was performed on CD8+ T cells from PBMCs. The source of these receptors is a human donor with Susac syndrome.

V gene TRBV29-1 combines with J gene TRBJ2-3, with 8 bases lining up with TRBD2. J lost 0 bases, V lost 3 bases, and 11 bases had no gene match. This CDR3 has 17 amino acids. Germline V gene lookup returns CDR1 SQVTM and CDR2 ANQGSEA. DNA for the CDR3: TGCAGCGTTGACGGCTTAGCGGGGCACCGTAGCACAGATACGCAGTATTTT. Amino acid sequence: CSVDGLAGHRSTDTQYF.

The gene calls are TRBV9 and TRBJ2-7, with 7 bases identical to TRBD2. Per germline, CDR1 SGDLS and CDR2 YYNGEE. The CDR3 contains 14 residues. Trimming cost V 2 bases and J 3 bases; bases outside gene matches: 5. The CDR3 is CASSVAAGNYEQYF. The CDR3 DNA is TGTGCCAGCAGCGTCGCAGCGGGGAACTACGAGCAGTACTTC.

This clonotype has just one count. The chain combines TRBV20-1 with TRBJ1-3; a possible D gene is TRBD1 (5 bases). Germline loops: CDR1 DFQATT, CDR2 SNEGSKA (reference sequence). V lost 4 bases to trimming and J lost 0 bases, with 10 bases between them. The CDR3 covers 14 residues. CDR3 residues: CSATPGFSGNTIYF. CDR3 in DNA: TGCAGTGCTACCCCAGGGTTCTCTGGAAACACCATATATTTT.

The rearrangement links TRBV30 to TRBJ1-5; D remains unclear. This CDR3 has 15 amino acids. Germline CDR1 reads GTSNPN; CDR2 reads SVGIG (reference sequence). V was pared by 3 bases and J by 1 base, with 13 bases between. The CDR3 DNA is TGTGCCTGGAGGGGATCCGGCGGGAGCAATCAGCCCCAGCATTTT. Amino acids: CAWRGSGGSNQPQHF.

V is TRBV6-5 and J is TRBJ2-3; 9 nucleotides match TRBD2. The V and J ends lost 2 bases and 3 bases, in that order; junction bases with no gene match: 6. CDR1 is MNHEY, CDR2 SVGAGI, per germline. This CDR3 comprises 16 residues. The CDR3 DNA sequence: TGTGCCAGCAGTTACCACGGCGGGGGGGCGACAGATACGCAGTATTTT. Translated, it gives CASSYHGGGATDTQYF.

This chain connects TRBV19 to TRBJ1-5; D is unclear. Germline V gives CDR1 LNHDA, CDR2 SQIVND (reference sequence). V was trimmed by 7 bases and J by 2 bases, leaving 18 bases between them. This CDR3 has 16 amino acids. This CDR3 reads CASNVGIARGNQPQHF. The CDR3 DNA follows: TGTGCCAGTAATGTCGGAATAGCCCGGGGCAATCAGCCCCAGCATTTT.

This clonotype was recorded a few times. V and J are TRBV27 and TRBJ2-7; TRBD2 is a possible D gene (5 bases). Trimming left V 3 bases short and J 6 bases short, with 9 bases between. Germline V gene data show CDR1 as MNHEY and CDR2 as SMNVEV (reference sequence). The CDR3 has 12 residues. CDR3 in DNA: TGTGCCAGCAGTTTCGGCGGGTCCGAGCAGTACTTC. Its protein product is CASSFGGSEQYF.

The chain carries TRBV20-1 and TRBJ2-7, with 7 bases fitting TRBD2. Germline CDR1 and CDR2: DFQATT and SNEGSKA (reference sequence). V was clipped by 3 bases and J by 2 bases; unmatched bases: 7. This CDR3 comprises 14 residues. CDR3 sequence (DNA): TGCAGTGCTAGTGGGGAGGGAGGGACCTACGAGCAGTACTTC. Translated, it gives CSASGEGGTYEQYF.

This sequence joins TRBV9 and TRBJ2-1; the match to TRBD1 covers 7 bases. CDR3 length equals 15 residues. The J segment lost 6 bases and the V segment lost 4 bases, leaving 10 bases of the junction unmatched. The germline CDR1 and CDR2 sequences are SGDLS and YYNGEE. The CDR3 nucleotides are TGTGCCAGCAGCACCGACAGGGAGAGGGGCAATGAGCAGTTCTTC. Amino acids: CASSTDRERGNEQFF.

The rearrangement links TRBV4-3 to TRBJ1-2; D is possibly TRBD1 (5 bases). The length of the CDR3 is 15 residues. Trimming pared 0 bases from V and 2 bases from J, leaving 10 bases between. The V gene's germline CDR1 is LGHNA and CDR2 YSLEER. The CDR3 bases are TGCGCCAGCAGCCAAGATGGCGCAGGGAACTATGGCTACACCTTC. This translates into CASSQDGAGNYGYTF.

The chain has TRBV7-8 and TRBJ2-1, with 8 nucleotides matching TRBD2. Per the germline V gene, CDR1 is SGHVS and CDR2 is FQNEAQ. V lost 2 bases to trimming and J lost 8 bases; unmatched junction nucleotides: 11. CDR3 length: 16 amino acids. CDR3 nucleotides: TGTGCCAGCAGCTTAAAAGCGGTGCGGGGGGAACATGAGCAGTTCTTC. Residues: CASSLKAVRGEHEQFF.

The chain is built from TRBV5-1 and TRBJ2-2; 7 bases are shared with TRBD1. CDR1 and CDR2 from the germline V gene are SGHRS and YFSETQ. The CDR3 is made up of 16 amino acids. V lost 3 bases and J lost 7; bases outside the gene matches: 12. The CDR3 DNA is TGCGCCAGCAGCTCGGGGACAGTAGTAACGGTCGGGGAGCTGTTTTTT. It specifies CASSSGTVVTVGELFF.

This chain joins TRBV30 and TRBJ1-1, with 8 bases aligning to TRBD1. This CDR3 region has 12 residues. Germline CDR1 is GTSNPN and CDR2 is SVGIG (reference sequence). V shed 1 base and J 6 bases; nucleotides not matched to a gene: 1. DNA of the CDR3: TGTGCCTGGAGTGAGACAGGGGCTGAAGCTTTCTTT. As protein: CAWSETGAEAFF.

This sequence joins TRBV6-5 and TRBJ1-1, with TRBD1 as a possible D gene (5 bases). The CDR3 extends over 14 amino acids. V was clipped by 5 bases and J by 0 bases, with 10 bases between them. From germline, CDR1 is MNHEY and CDR2 SVGAGI. CDR3 sequence reads: CASSVDTMNTEAFF. The CDR3 nucleotides are TGTGCCAGCAGTGTGGACACCATGAACACTGAAGCTTTCTTT.

This chain links TRBV19 with TRBJ2-4; 7 bases align to TRBD2. From germline, CDR1 is LNHDA and CDR2 SQIVND (reference sequence). The CDR3 has 15 residues. The CDR3 region is CAQNPPSGPINIQYF. The CDR3 nucleotides are TGTGCACAGAACCCACCTAGCGGACCAATAAACATTCAGTACTTC.

This clonotype was seen a single time. This chain joins TRBV3-1 and TRBJ2-7; 10 nucleotides match TRBD1. This CDR3 is 15 amino acids long. The junction had 6 bases not matched to a gene; V was cut back by 4 bases and J by 3 bases. Per the germline V gene, CDR1 is LGHDT and CDR2 is YNNKEL (reference sequence). The DNA for the CDR3 is TGTGCCAGCAGCCCCGGGACAGGGGCTTACTACGAGCAGTACTTC. Protein sequence: CASSPGTGAYYEQYF.

The J gene is TRBJ2-5, the V gene TRBV3-1; the D gene is possibly TRBD1 (6 bases). Germline CDR1 reads LGHDT; CDR2 reads YNNKEL (reference sequence). With 4 bases removed from V and 0 bases from J, the gap between germline ends came to 18 bases. The CDR3 sequence is 17 residues long. CDR3 coding DNA: TGTGCCAGCAGCCCTCCTACATACAGGGACAACCAAGAGACCCAGTACTTC. Its translation: CASSPPTYRDNQETQYF.

The chain uses TRBV7-2 and TRBJ1-2, with D maybe TRBD1 (5 bases). The CDR3 length is 13 residues. V lost 5 bases and J lost 0, with 7 bases in between. The germline V gene has CDR1 SGHTA and CDR2 FQGNSA. CDR3: CASSTTANYGYTF. CDR3 DNA: TGTGCCAGCAGCACGACAGCTAACTATGGCTACACCTTC.

The rearrangement uses TRBV14 and TRBJ2-5; 8 nucleotides align to TRBD2. V gave up 1 base and J gave up 4 bases; unmatched junction bases: 8. From germline, CDR1 is SGHDN and CDR2 FVKESK. This CDR3 is built from 16 residues. The CDR3 reads CASSQGPTSEAETQYF. The DNA for the CDR3 is TGTGCCAGCAGCCAAGGCCCGACTAGCGAGGCAGAGACCCAGTACTTC. Based on the CDR3 plus reference TRBV14 and TRBJ2-5, the full variable domain is EAGVTQFPSHSVIEKGQTVTLRCDPISGHDNLYWYRRVMGKEIKFLLHFVKESKQDESGMPNNRFLAERTGGTYSTLKVQPAELEDSGVYFCASSQGPTSEAETQYFGPGTRLLVL.

This clonotype was observed a single time. This sequence joins TRBV9 and TRBJ2-5, with D unclear. V lost 0 bases, J lost 4 bases, and 10 bases lay in between. This CDR3 has 14 residues. The germline CDR1 and CDR2 sequences are SGDLS and YYNGEE. CDR3 coding DNA: TGTGCCAGCAGCGTAGAGGGCCAGAGAGAGACCCAGTACTTC. It yields the protein CASSVEGQRETQYF.

The gene calls are TRBV4-1 and TRBJ1-2, with D possibly TRBD1 on 5 matching bases. CDR1 is MGHRA, CDR2 YSYEKL, per germline. The V end lost 2 bases, the J end lost 8 bases, and 15 bases lay between the germline ends. The CDR3 spans 14 residues. The CDR3 DNA reads TGCGCCAGCAGCCAATCTGGGGACGGACGGGGCTACACCTTC. Translating it yields CASSQSGDGRGYTF.

The genes are TRBV12-3 or TRBV12-4 and TRBJ1-5; weak D call: TRBD1 (6 bases). V shed 5 bases and J shed 1 base, with 12 bases lying between them. The length of the CDR3 is 15 residues. Here the CDR3 DNA reads TGTGCCAGCAGTCCCACAGGGTGGAGCAATCAGCCCCAGCATTTT. Translated, it gives CASSPTGWSNQPQHF.

This rearrangement joins TRBV11-2 to TRBJ1-2, with D hard to call. The CDR3 consists of 12 residues. Trimming removed 0 bases at V and 3 bases at J, with 2 bases between. Germline values: CDR1 SGHAT, CDR2 FQNNGV. This CDR3 is CASSLDDYGYTF. The CDR3 region has the DNA TGTGCCAGCAGCTTAGACGACTATGGCTACACCTTC.

The chain has TRBV11-2 and TRBJ2-7; TRBD1 is a possible D gene (6 bases). Germline CDR1 SGHAT, CDR2 FQNNGV. This CDR3 has 12 amino acids. V lost 5 bases, J lost 7 bases, and 12 bases lay in between. The CDR3 region is CASSRQEREQYF. As DNA, the CDR3 is TGTGCCAGCAGCCGACAGGAAAGGGAGCAGTACTTC.

CDR3 DNA sequence: TGTGCCAGCAGCCCGGACTATGGGAATGAGCAGTTCTTC. Translation gives CASSPDYGNEQFF. The chain joins TRBV7-9 to TRBJ2-1, with D possibly being TRBD2 (6 bases). The CDR3 is 13 residues long. Germline CDR1 reads SEHNR; CDR2 reads FQNEAQ (reference sequence). V lost 5 bases, J lost 7 bases, and 12 bases lay in between.

V usage is TRBV12-3 or TRBV12-4 and J usage is TRBJ1-6; TRBD1 matches 9 bases. The V segment lost 6 bases and the J segment 7 bases; nucleotides outside the gene matches: 4. This CDR3 is built from 14 residues. The CDR3 protein is CASSSGTGNSPLHF. CDR3 DNA sequence: TGTGCCAGCAGCTCCGGGACAGGGAATTCACCCCTCCACTTT.

The rearrangement links TRBV16 to TRBJ1-5, with a weak D call TRBD1 (5 bases). The length of the CDR3 is 16 residues. Trimming removed 0 bases from V and 6 bases from J, with 15 bases in between. The V gene's germline CDR1 is KGHSY and CDR2 FQNENV. The CDR3 loop reads CASSQSGAGEIQPQHF. The CDR3, as DNA: TGTGCCAGCAGCCAATCCGGGGCGGGAGAGATTCAGCCCCAGCATTTT.

V usage is TRBV11-2 and J usage is TRBJ2-7, with TRBD1 identical over 8 bases. Germline V lookup: CDR1 SGHAT, CDR2 FQNNGV. V gave up 2 bases and J gave up 3 bases; unmatched junction bases: 3. The CDR3 loop spans 14 amino acids. The CDR3 nucleotides are TGTGCCAGCAGCTTATGGGACAGGCTCTACGAGCAGTACTTC. Translated: CASSLWDRLYEQYF.